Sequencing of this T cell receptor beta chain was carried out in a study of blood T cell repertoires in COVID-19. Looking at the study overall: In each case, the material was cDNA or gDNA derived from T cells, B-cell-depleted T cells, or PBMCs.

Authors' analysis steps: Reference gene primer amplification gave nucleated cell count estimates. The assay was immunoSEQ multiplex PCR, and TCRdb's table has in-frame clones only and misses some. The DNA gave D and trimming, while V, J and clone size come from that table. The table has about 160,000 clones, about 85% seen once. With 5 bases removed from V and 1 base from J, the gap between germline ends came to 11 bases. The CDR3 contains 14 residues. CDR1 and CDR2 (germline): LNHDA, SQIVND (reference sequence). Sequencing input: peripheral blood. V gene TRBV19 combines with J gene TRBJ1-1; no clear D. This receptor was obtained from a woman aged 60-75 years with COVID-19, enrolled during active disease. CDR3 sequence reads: CASSATQENTEAFF. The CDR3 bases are TGTGCCAGTAGTGCAACTCAGGAGAACACTGAAGCTTTCTTT.